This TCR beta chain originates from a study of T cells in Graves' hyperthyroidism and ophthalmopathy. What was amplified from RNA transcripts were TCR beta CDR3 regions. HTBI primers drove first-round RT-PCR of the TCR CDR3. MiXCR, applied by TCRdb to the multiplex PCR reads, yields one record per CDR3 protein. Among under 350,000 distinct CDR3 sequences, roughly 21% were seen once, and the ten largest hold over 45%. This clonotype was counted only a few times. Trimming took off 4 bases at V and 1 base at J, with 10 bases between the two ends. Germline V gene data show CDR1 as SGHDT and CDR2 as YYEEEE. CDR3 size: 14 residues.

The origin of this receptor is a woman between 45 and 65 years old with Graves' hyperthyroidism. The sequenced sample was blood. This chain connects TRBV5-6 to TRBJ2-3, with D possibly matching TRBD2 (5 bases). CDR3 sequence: CASSPGGRTDTQYF. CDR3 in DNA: TGTGCCAGCAGCCCCGGCGGGCGCACAGATACGCAGTATTTT.